The 4 T cell receptor beta chains listed next were all sequenced from one sample in a study of tumor-infiltrating lymphocytes in oesophageal squamous cell carcinoma. TCRdb passed the PCR reads through MiXCR, listing each CDR3 protein once. There are 15,000 to 20,000 distinct CDR3 sequences in the sample; 44% occur only once, and approximately 41% lies in the top ten. Sequences were obtained from blood. The receptors shown here come from a female donor with esophageal squamous cell carcinoma.

Ten or more counts support this clonotype. This chain joins TRBV6-1 and TRBJ1-3, with unresolved D. CDR1 MNHNS and CDR2 SASEGT come from the germline V gene. The CDR3 runs to 14 residues. V dropped 2 bases and J dropped 0 bases, with 5 bases sitting between them. The CDR3 DNA sequence: TGTGCCAGCAGTGAACAAAGCTCTGGAAACACCATATATTTT. Protein sequence: CASSEQSSGNTIYF.

This clonotype was counted at least ten times. The CDR3 ends on some other residue instead of the conserved phenylalanine or tryptophan, so this is likely a read error. The limits of the CDR3 on the DNA are not certain, so only TCRdb's listed CDR3 is given. The rearrangement uses TRBV7-2 and TRBJ2-7; the table's D call, TRBD1, was not checked against the DNA. The CDR3 region is 16 residues in length, termini included. Per germline, CDR1 SGHTA and CDR2 FQGNSA. The CDR3 spells CASSLGGASRSYTFGS.

The chain links TRBV7-2 to TRBJ2-3, with D possibly TRBD2 on 6 matching bases. The end of the DNA is better explained by TRBJ2-5, so the J call may be wrong. The CDR3 runs 15 residues. Germline V CDR1 and CDR2: SGHTA, FQGNSA. The CDR3 sequence: CASSFAGTGQETQYF. DNA for the CDR3: TGTGCCAGCAGCTTCGCCGGGACTGGCCAAGAGACCCAGTACTTC.

By sample share, this clonotype is medium-sized. The chain combines TRBV6-1 with TRBJ2-3; a weak D match, TRBD2 (7 bases). CDR1 and CDR2 from the germline V gene are MNHNS and SASEGT. The germline V and J ends were trimmed by 6 bases and 5 bases, with 12 bases remaining between them. There are 13 residues in the CDR3. The CDR3, as DNA: TGTGCCAGCAGGGAGGGGGGGCAAGATACGCAGTATTTT. This sequence encodes CASREGGQDTQYF.